Shown below are 21 T cell receptor beta chains from a single sample sequenced in a study of T cells after yellow fever vaccination. MiXCR was run by TCRdb on the 5' RACE reads, yielding one entry per CDR3 protein. This sample has tens of thousands of distinct CDR3 sequences, with approximately 7.5% found just once. The specimen comprised CD8+ T cells sorted from PBMCs, sampled on the day of the yellow fever booster vaccination. The origin of the receptors is a man aged 25 to 45 who received the YFV17D yellow fever vaccine.

The chain uses TRBV5-4 and TRBJ2-7; TRBD2 aligns across 8 bases. The CDR3 totals 16 residues. The trim removed 0 bases at V and 2 bases at J, leaving 7 bases unmatched. Germline V gene sequence: CDR1 SGHNT, CDR2 YYREEE (reference sequence). The CDR3 nucleotides are TGTGCCAGCAGCTTGGGTACTAGCGGAGGAACCTACGAGCAGTACTTC. Its translation: CASSLGTSGGTYEQYF. The full variable domain, in which reference TRBV5-4 and TRBJ2-7 provide the parts outside the CDR3, is ETGVTQSPTHLIKTRGQQVTLRCSSQSGHNTVSWYQQALGQGPQFIFQYYREEENGRGNFPPRFSGLQFPNYSSELNVNALELDDSALYLCASSLGTSGGTYEQYFGPGTRLTVT.

There are a few counts of this clonotype. This chain joins TRBV7-8 and TRBJ2-5; 9 bases align to TRBD1. The length of the CDR3 is 16 residues. Germline assignment: CDR1 SGHVS and CDR2 FQNEAQ. V lost 2 bases, J lost 2 bases, and 6 bases stayed unmatched. DNA of the CDR3: TGTGCCAGCAGCTTACCTCCGGGACAGGGACAAGAGACCCAGTACTTC. It translates to CASSLPPGQGQETQYF.

This rearrangement joins TRBV29-1 to TRBJ1-2; no firm D call. The germline gives CDR1 SQVTM, CDR2 ANQGSEA. This CDR3 contains 11 residues. V lost 4 bases and J 7 bases, leaving 10 bases between the germline ends. The CDR3: CSVGEGVGYTF. The CDR3 coding sequence is TGCAGCGTTGGGGAGGGAGTTGGCTACACCTTC.

This rearrangement joins TRBV7-9 to TRBJ2-7; 8 nucleotides match TRBD2. Germline CDR1 SEHNR, CDR2 FQNEAQ (reference sequence). The CDR3 contains 15 residues. The V segment lost 1 base and the J segment 0 bases; nucleotides outside the gene matches: 2. In DNA form, the CDR3 reads TGTGCCAGCAGCTTAGGACTAGCGAACTCCTACGAGCAGTACTTC. Translating gives CASSLGLANSYEQYF. The full variable domain, with the rest looked up from reference TRBV7-9 and TRBJ2-7, is DTGVSQNPRHKITKRGQNVTFRCDPISEHNRLYWYRQTLGQGPEFLTYFQNEAQLEKSRLLSDRFSAERPKGSFSTLEIQRTEQGDSAMYLCASSLGLANSYEQYFGPGTRLTVT.

This clonotype occurred a few times. The chain is built from TRBV14 and TRBJ2-1; TRBD2 might be the D (6 bases). CDR1 is SGHDN and CDR2 is FVKESK in the germline V gene. V was clipped by 4 bases and J by 8 bases, with 9 bases between them. CDR3 length: 12 residues. CDR3 sequence reads: CASSPREDEQFF. CDR3 coding DNA: TGTGCCAGCAGCCCCAGGGAGGATGAGCAGTTCTTC.

As concerns this clonotype: A read error may explain this, as a much larger clone is one base away. The rearrangement joins TRBV24-1 to TRBJ2-1; D is ambiguous. Trimming removed 1 base at V and 7 bases at J, with 7 bases between. CDR1 is KGHDR, CDR2 SFDVKD, per germline. This CDR3 spans 13 amino acids. The CDR3 here is CATSDFISNEQFF. CDR3 DNA: TGTGCCACCAGTGATTTCATCTCGAATGAGCAGTTCTTC.

Points on this clonotype: A read error may explain this, as a much larger clone is one base away. This rearrangement joins TRBV20-1 to TRBJ2-7; 13 nucleotides line up with TRBD2. The CDR3 contains 16 residues. Germline V lookup: CDR1 DFQATT, CDR2 SNEGSKA (reference sequence). CDR3 sequence reads: CCARDPGLAGTYEQYF. As DNA, the CDR3 is TGCTGTGCTAGAGACCCGGGACTAGCGGGAACCTACGAGCAGTACTTC.

The rearrangement uses TRBV10-3 and TRBJ2-5; D call uncertain. The CDR3 consists of 13 residues. Trimming took 5 bases from V and 0 from J, leaving 7 bases between them. Germline V gene sequence: CDR1 ENHRY, CDR2 SYGVKD. The CDR3: CAISTENQETQYF. The CDR3 bases are TGTGCCATCAGTACAGAGAACCAAGAGACCCAGTACTTC.

The chain links TRBV25-1 to TRBJ2-7; the match to TRBD2 covers 9 bases. V lost 4 bases to trimming and J lost 6 bases; unmatched junction nucleotides: 7. This CDR3 spans 14 amino acids. Germline CDR1 is MGHDK and CDR2 is SYGVNS. The CDR3 reads CASSVPAGGGEQYF. CDR3 nucleotides: TGTGCCAGCAGTGTGCCAGCGGGAGGAGGCGAGCAGTACTTC.

The J gene is TRBJ1-5, the V gene TRBV15; TRBD1 matches at 10 bases. The CDR3 sequence is 16 residues long. The trim removed 2 bases at V and 4 bases at J, leaving 5 bases unmatched. Germline loops: CDR1 LNHNV, CDR2 YYDKDF (reference sequence). The CDR3 here is CATSRTTGGGNQPQHF. For the CDR3, the DNA is TGTGCCACCAGCAGAACGACAGGGGGCGGGAATCAGCCCCAGCATTTT. The full variable domain, with the rest looked up from reference TRBV15 and TRBJ1-5, is DAMVIQNPRYQVTQFGKPVTLSCSQTLNHNVMYWYQQKSSQAPKLLFHYYDKDFNNEADTPDNFQSRRPNTSFCFLDIRSPGLGDTAMYLCATSRTTGGGNQPQHFGDGTRLSIL.

This clonotype came up many times. The genes are TRBV9 and TRBJ2-2, with 10 nucleotides matching TRBD1. Germline CDR1 reads SGDLS; CDR2 reads YYNGEE. The CDR3 has 21 residues. The trim removed 7 bases at V and 0 bases at J, leaving 21 bases unmatched. The CDR3 sequence is CASRILGGTGDLSPNTGELFF. As DNA, the CDR3 is TGTGCCAGCCGAATACTAGGAGGGACAGGGGACTTATCCCCGAACACCGGGGAGCTGTTTTTT. The full variable domain, with the rest looked up from reference TRBV9 and TRBJ2-2, is DSGVTQTPKHLITATGQRVTLRCSPRSGDLSVYWYQQSLDQGLQFLIQYYNGEERAKGNILERFSAQQFPDLHSELNLSSLELGDSALYFCASRILGGTGDLSPNTGELFFGEGSRLTVL.

The sample holds many counts of this clonotype. The chain joins TRBV29-1 to TRBJ2-2, with a possible D match to TRBD1 (5 bases). There are 14 residues in the CDR3. V dropped 4 bases and J dropped 6 bases, with 15 bases sitting between them. Per the germline V gene, CDR1 is SQVTM and CDR2 is ANQGSEA. CDR3 in DNA: TGCAGCGTTGGAAGGGGTCGAGGCCCCGGGGAGCTGTTTTTT. Translation: CSVGRGRGPGELFF.

This chain uses TRBV7-9 with TRBJ2-3; D might be TRBD1 or TRBD2, each matching 5 bases. Looked up from germline, CDR1 is SEHNR and CDR2 is FQNEAQ (reference sequence). Trimming stripped 3 bases from V and 2 bases from J, with 6 bases between. The CDR3 sequence is 13 residues long. The DNA of the CDR3 is TGTGCCAGCAGCTTGGGACCCACAGATACGCAGTATTTT. This encodes CASSLGPTDTQYF. The variable domain in full, with the rest retrieved from reference TRBV7-9 and TRBJ2-3, is DTGVSQNPRHKITKRGQNVTFRCDPISEHNRLYWYRQTLGQGPEFLTYFQNEAQLEKSRLLSDRFSAERPKGSFSTLEIQRTEQGDSAMYLCASSLGPTDTQYFGPGTRLTVL.

The table lists this clonotype with many counts. The genes are TRBV12-3 or TRBV12-4 and TRBJ2-7; TRBD2 might be the D (5 bases). CDR3 length equals 15 residues. The V end was cut by 4 bases, the J end by 5 bases, with 18 bases between. The CDR3 region is CASSSFVGASHEQYF. The CDR3 nucleotides read TGTGCCAGCAGTTCGTTTGTGGGAGCGTCCCACGAGCAGTACTTC.

The V and J genes are TRBV14 and TRBJ2-7; a possible D gene is TRBD2 (5 bases). The CDR3 spans 14 residues. V shed 1 base and J shed 6 bases, with 13 bases lying between them. The V gene's germline CDR1 is SGHDN and CDR2 FVKESK. CDR3 loop: CASSQVQDSGEQYF. The CDR3 DNA sequence: TGTGCCAGCAGCCAAGTTCAGGACTCTGGCGAGCAGTACTTC.

V is TRBV6-5 and J is TRBJ1-3; D gene unclear. V was cut by 7 bases and J by 0 bases, with 13 bases left in between. This CDR3 comprises 15 residues. Per germline, CDR1 MNHEY and CDR2 SVGAGI. This CDR3 is CASNPTGTSGNTIYF. The CDR3 DNA follows: TGTGCCAGCAACCCGACGGGAACCTCTGGAAACACCATATATTTT.

The chain recombines TRBV14 with TRBJ1-1, with 7 bases aligning to TRBD1. Trimming took 1 base from V and 7 from J; bases not matched to a gene: 6. Germline V CDR1 and CDR2: SGHDN, FVKESK. The CDR3 runs to 14 residues. The CDR3 loop is CASSQGGGYSEAFF. Here the CDR3 DNA reads TGTGCCAGCAGCCAAGGAGGGGGCTACAGTGAAGCTTTCTTT.

Remarks on this clonotype: Since a much larger clone is just one base distant, this may be a read error. Here the CDR3 reads CSARGRPDYEQYF. The CDR3 coding sequence is TGCAGTGCTAGAGGCAGGCCGGACTACGAGCAGTACTTC. This chain joins TRBV20-1 and TRBJ2-7; D is undetermined. The CDR3 loop spans 13 amino acids. CDR1 is DFQATT, CDR2 SNEGSKA, per germline (reference sequence). V was shortened by 1 base and J by 3 bases, with 10 bases between the two germline ends.

This clonotype was detected only a few times. The CDR3 loop is CASSLGSNTEAFF. The CDR3 nucleotides are TGTGCCAGCAGCTTAGGGAGCAACACTGAAGCTTTCTTT. V gene TRBV11-3 combines with J gene TRBJ1-1; D remains ambiguous. V was pared by 1 base and J by 2 bases, with 5 bases between. Looked up from germline, CDR1 is SGHNT and CDR2 is YENEEA. The CDR3 length is 13 residues.

The chain combines TRBV7-8 with TRBJ2-1, with D unclear. The CDR3 sequence is 12 residues long. Germline-derived CDR1 and CDR2 are SGHVS and FQNEAQ. V lost 5 bases to trimming and J lost 7 bases, with 9 bases between them. The CDR3 nucleotides are TGTGCCAGCAGCACCGCTGGTAATGAGCAGTTCTTC. Translated, it gives CASSTAGNEQFF. Full variable domain (outside the CDR3, taken from reference TRBV7-8 and TRBJ2-1): GAGVSQSPRYKVAKRGQDVALRCDPISGHVSLFWYQQALGQGPEFLTYFQNEAQLDKSGLPSDRFFAERPEGSVSTLKIQRTQQEDSAVYLCASSTAGNEQFFGPGTRLTVL.

As regards this clonotype: A read error is possible here, since a much larger clone lies one base away. The chain links TRBV20-1 to TRBJ2-1; D gene ambiguous. Trimming removed 6 bases from V and 8 bases from J, with 20 bases in between. Per germline, CDR1 DFQATT and CDR2 SNEGSKA (reference sequence). The length of the CDR3 is 14 residues. CDR3 region: CSALRPALGYEQFF. CDR3 DNA: TGCAGTGCCCTCAGACCCGCGCTGGGCTATGAGCAGTTCTTC.